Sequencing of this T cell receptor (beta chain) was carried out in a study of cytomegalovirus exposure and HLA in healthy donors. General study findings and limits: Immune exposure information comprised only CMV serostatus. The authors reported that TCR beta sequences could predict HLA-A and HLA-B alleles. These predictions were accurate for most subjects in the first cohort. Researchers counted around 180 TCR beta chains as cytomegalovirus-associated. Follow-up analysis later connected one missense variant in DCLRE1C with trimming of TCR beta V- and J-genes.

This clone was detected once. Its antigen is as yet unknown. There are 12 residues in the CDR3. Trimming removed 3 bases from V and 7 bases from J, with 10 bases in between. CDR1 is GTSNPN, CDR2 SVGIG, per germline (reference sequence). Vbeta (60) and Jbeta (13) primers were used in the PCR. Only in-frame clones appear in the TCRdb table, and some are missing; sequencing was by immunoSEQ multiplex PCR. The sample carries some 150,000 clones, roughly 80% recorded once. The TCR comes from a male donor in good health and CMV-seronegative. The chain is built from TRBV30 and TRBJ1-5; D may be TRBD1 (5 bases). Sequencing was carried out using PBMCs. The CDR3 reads CAWRDPGQPQHF. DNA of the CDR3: TGTGCCTGGAGAGACCCAGGGCAGCCCCAGCATTTT.